The clone carrying this T cell receptor (beta chain) was seen a few times. Germline V gives CDR1 MNHEY, CDR2 SMNVEV (reference sequence). This CDR3 has 17 residues. The V and J ends lost 2 bases and 4 bases, in that order; junction bases with no gene match: 12. This entry comes from a study of shared T cell receptors in the human thymus. TCRdb's copy holds only in-frame clones and misses some; the assay was immunoSEQ multiplex PCR. The sample has roughly 560,000 clones, around 78% seen once. These records were also assigned to another study, of human thymus T cells. Per that study: Resections from corrective heart surgery provided thymus tissue. Among thymic and blood repertoires, usage of V and J genes appeared biased. Reports from related research described highly overlapping thymic repertoires among unrelated individuals.

Sequencing used thymocytes. The sequence derives from a boy younger than two with a congenital heart defect. The chain recombines TRBV27 with TRBJ2-3; 7 nucleotides line up with TRBD2. CDR3 sequence (DNA): TGTGCCAGCAGTTTAAAGAGATCGCGGGAGTACGCAGATACGCAGTATTTT. Translating it yields CASSLKRSREYADTQYF.